This TCR beta chain was sequenced for a study of shared clonotypes between healthy human individuals. The input for sorted-subset replicate PCRs was around 210 ng DNA, tens of thousands of T cell genomes. TCRdb's table, derived via immunoSEQ multiplex PCR, lists solely in-frame clones and lacks some. The data hold about 670,000 clones, with more than 70% observed a single time. Trimming removed 3 bases from V and 6 bases from J, with 8 bases in between. The CDR3 length is 13 residues. Germline CDR1 and CDR2: MGHRA and YSYEKL. Remarks on this clone: Its antigen remains unidentified.

The study's findings and limits: As a rule, naive subsets had a larger estimated richness than memory subsets.

The sequencing input was memory CD4+ T cells sorted from blood. The sample's subset: CD45RA-negative fraction. The chain uses TRBV4-1 and TRBJ1-4; D call uncertain. This receptor was identified in a young woman in good health. The CDR3 here is CASSHPLDEKLFF. CDR3 DNA sequence: TGCGCCAGCAGCCATCCTCTGGATGAAAAACTGTTTTTT.